This T cell receptor (beta chain) came from a study of spatial heterogeneity in lung cancer. Study details: Each time, sequencing found more beta-chain sequences than alpha-chain sequences.

Time point given: sample taken at primary tumor resection. The input material, whole RNA from tumor, nontumor lung or frozen PBMC, was sequenced unsorted. Every TCR cDNA molecule carried a tag that served as a unique molecular identifier. TCRdb recomputed calls from the 5' RACE reads with MiXCR, one row per CDR3 protein. This table holds about 1,500 distinct CDR3 sequences, about 25% found once. The receptor comes from a male donor with early-stage non-small cell lung cancer. This sample comprised PBMCs, obtained at surgery.

The CDR3 coding sequence is TGTGCCAGCAGTCCCAGCTATGGCTACACCTTC. As protein: CASSPSYGYTF. The V gene is TRBV12-3 or TRBV12-4, the J gene TRBJ1-2; D is ambiguous. There are 11 residues in the CDR3. V was shortened by 5 bases and J by 4 bases, with 5 bases between the two germline ends.